This TCR beta chain was identified in a study of shared clonotypes between healthy human individuals. The trim removed 3 bases at V and 6 bases at J, leaving 6 bases unmatched. Germline CDR1 reads WNHNN; CDR2 reads SYGVQD (reference sequence). There are 14 residues in the CDR3. CD45RA-negative memory and CD45RA+ naive subsets were split from the CD4+ cells. TCRdb's copy holds only in-frame clones and misses some; the assay was immunoSEQ multiplex PCR. The data hold under 2.5 million clones, with around 90% observed a single time. This TCR came from a man younger than 35 in good health. Some clones in this sample may be carry-over from other donors' samples. V gene TRBV10-1 combines with J gene TRBJ2-7, with TRBD1 identical over 9 bases. The sample taken for sequencing was naive CD4+ T cells from PBMCs. Subset meaning: CD45RA+ positively selected. CDR3 in amino acids: CASSESTGGREQYF. The CDR3 DNA sequence: TGCGCCAGCAGTGAATCGACAGGGGGGCGCGAGCAGTACTTC.